The clone carrying this T cell receptor beta chain showed up many times. Time point here: patch test 3, about 24 weeks after DPC sensitization. Treatment noted: therapeutic diphenylcyclopropenone sensitization with weekly scalp DPC. Each donor was an alopecia patient between 18 and 70 years of age who qualified for DPC. These data originate in a study of human T cells and chemical hapten exposure. Within the library, unique molecular identifiers were attached to each individual cDNA molecule. TCRdb redid the calling of the RACE reads with MiXCR, one entry per CDR3 protein. The table records about 84,000 distinct CDR3 sequences, 10% to 11% of them present only once. The junction had 6 bases not matched to a gene; V was cut back by 0 bases and J by 6 bases. Germline loops: CDR1 MRHNA, CDR2 SNTAGT. This CDR3 has 16 residues.

The receptor was isolated from a woman aged 50 to 60 with alopecia areata. Some clones in this sample may be carry-over from other donors' samples. The sequenced sample was whole blood, obtained in connection with sensitization to the hapten diphenylcyclopropenone (DPC). The V call is TRBV6-4, the J call TRBJ2-1, with TRBD2 matching over 9 bases. This chain's CDR3 is CASSDSGAGGFNEQFF. DNA of the CDR3: TGTGCCAGCAGTGACTCGGGGGCGGGAGGGTTCAATGAGCAGTTCTTC.